The rows below give T cell receptor beta chains drawn from one sample of a study of T-cell memory formation after mild COVID-19. TCRdb passed the 5' RACE reads through MiXCR, listing each CDR3 protein once. Altogether hundreds of thousands of distinct CDR3 sequences are present, roughly 15% being singletons, with the ten largest covering about 20%. The sequenced sample was PBMCs or a T cell subset sorted from them (not recorded which). These receptors all stem from a man between 18 and 35 years old who had mild COVID-19 (a few samples of this study predate the infection). Cell type and time point are not known. CDR3s include the opening cysteine and the closing phenylalanine or tryptophan. Expanded clones are given a class, and other clones once, few, many or no size at all.

length: 17; V: TRBV5-1; size: .; J: TRBJ2-5; CDR3: CASSSGPGQGMRETQYF
length: 16; V: TRBV7-9; size: few; J: TRBJ1-5; CDR3: CASSDGLPGANQPQHF
length: 16; V: TRBV7-2; size: few; J: TRBJ1-2; CDR3: CASSFGALDRRYGYTF
length: 17; V: TRBV20-1; size: few; J: TRBJ2-7; CDR3: CSASSGQGITSSYEQYF
length: 15; V: TRBV29-1; size: few; J: TRBJ2-3; CDR3: CSVESQLDRGDTQYF
length: 12; V: TRBV7-2; size: .; J: TRBJ1-2; CDR3: CASSLDTGVSTF
length: 16; V: TRBV5-1; size: .; J: TRBJ2-3; CDR3: CASSWGGHRGTDTQYF
length: 12; V: TRBV6-5; size: .; J: TRBJ1-1; CDR3: CATKAPYTEAFF
length: 17; V: TRBV5-1; size: .; J: TRBJ2-5; CDR3: CASSLWTSGGAGETQYF
length: 10; V: TRBV20-1; size: .; J: TRBJ2-1; CDR3: CSARIGEQFF
length: 18; V: TRBV7-9; size: .; J: TRBJ1-4; CDR3: CASSFFEPTKATNEKLFF
length: 14; V: TRBV10-3; size: many; J: TRBJ1-5; CDR3: CAISESTATKAQHF
length: 14; V: TRBV6-1; size: few; J: TRBJ1-5; CDR3: CAISQGSNNQPQHF
length: 12; V: TRBV6-2/TRBV6-3; size: .; J: TRBJ2-5; CDR3: CASSKPAETQYF
length: 14; V: TRBV6-2/TRBV6-3; size: .; J: TRBJ2-7; CDR3: CASSYVGVSYEQYF
length: 13; V: TRBV28; size: .; J: TRBJ2-3; CDR3: CASSLAPVYTQYF
length: 12; V: TRBV12-3/TRBV12-4; size: .; J: TRBJ1-1; CDR3: CASNPGDTEAFF
length: 15; V: TRBV28; size: .; J: TRBJ1-6; CDR3: CASSLGAYSDSPLHF
length: 16; V: TRBV7-9; size: .; J: TRBJ2-3; CDR3: CASSLPSGGVRDTQYF
length: 15; V: TRBV5-6; size: few; J: TRBJ2-5; CDR3: CASSLVRGAGETQYF
length: 16; V: TRBV7-2; size: few; J: TRBJ1-4; CDR3: CASSLQGGGMVEKLFF
length: 14; V: TRBV11-2; size: .; J: TRBJ2-5; CDR3: CASSATSSQETQYF
length: 17; V: TRBV4-2; size: few; J: TRBJ2-7; CDR3: CASSQDSGTSGGNEQYF
length: 16; V: TRBV5-1; size: .; J: TRBJ2-1; CDR3: CASSLTGASSYNEQFF
length: 15; V: TRBV2; size: many; J: TRBJ2-2; CDR3: CASSEKGTNTGELFF
length: 14; V: TRBV7-3; size: few; J: TRBJ2-3; CDR3: CASSIIGGGDTQYF
length: 16; V: TRBV5-1; size: few; J: TRBJ1-2; CDR3: CASSLFRTEGSGGYTF
length: 18; V: TRBV6-2/TRBV6-3; size: few; J: TRBJ2-5; CDR3: CASSYSISREGSGETQYF
length: 13; V: TRBV9; size: .; J: TRBJ2-7; CDR3: CASSVTGSHEQYF
length: 13; V: TRBV12-3/TRBV12-4; size: .; J: TRBJ2-2; CDR3: CAINAQNTGELFF
length: 16; V: TRBV18; size: few; J: TRBJ2-3; CDR3: CASSPRRGGSTDTQYF
length: 13; V: TRBV19; size: few; J: TRBJ1-1; CDR3: CASNFPGGTEAFF
length: 14; V: TRBV3-1; size: few; J: TRBJ1-3; CDR3: CASSHTRVGNTIYF
length: 14; V: TRBV20-1; size: .; J: TRBJ2-3; CDR3: CSAQVAGTTDTQYF
length: 14; V: TRBV7-3; size: few; J: TRBJ2-5; CDR3: CASSSGLYQETQYF
length: 14; V: TRBV20-1; size: few; J: TRBJ2-5; CDR3: CSADRQEEKETQYF
length: 15; V: TRBV5-1; size: many; J: TRBJ2-7; CDR3: CASSLGTASSYEQYF
length: 15; V: TRBV25-1; size: .; J: TRBJ1-1; CDR3: CASSDANRGDTEAFF
length: 16; V: TRBV12-3/TRBV12-4; size: many; J: TRBJ2-3; CDR3: CASSIWTSGVTDTQYF
length: 15; V: TRBV11-2; size: few; J: TRBJ2-2; CDR3: CASSFLTGDTGELFF
length: 13; V: TRBV7-8; size: few; J: TRBJ1-2; CDR3: CASSSGQGAGYTF
length: 15; V: TRBV2; size: many; J: TRBJ2-7; CDR3: CASSEGTGLYYEQYF
length: 13; V: TRBV6-5; size: few; J: TRBJ1-1; CDR3: CASRNGQNTEAFF
length: 13; V: TRBV20-1; size: .; J: TRBJ1-3; CDR3: CSATQGSGNTIYF
length: 14; V: TRBV12-3/TRBV12-4; size: few; J: TRBJ2-2; CDR3: CASSSHPNTGELFF
length: 14; V: TRBV12-3/TRBV12-4; size: many; J: TRBJ2-7; CDR3: CASSLEGSSYEQYF
length: 14; V: TRBV12-3/TRBV12-4; size: few; J: TRBJ1-2; CDR3: CASRSSGGLGSYTF
length: 14; V: TRBV20-1; size: few; J: TRBJ1-1; CDR3: CSARAGGSNTEAFF